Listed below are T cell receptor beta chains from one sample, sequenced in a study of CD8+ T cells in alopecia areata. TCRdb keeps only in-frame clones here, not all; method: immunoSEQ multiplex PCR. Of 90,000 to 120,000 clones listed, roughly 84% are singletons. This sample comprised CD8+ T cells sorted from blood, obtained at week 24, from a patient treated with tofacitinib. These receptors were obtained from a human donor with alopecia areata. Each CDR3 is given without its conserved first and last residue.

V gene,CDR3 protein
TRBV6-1,ASTPGRQETQY
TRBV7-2,ASSHNGASYEQY
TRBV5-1,ASSLGQGALAKNIQY
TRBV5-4,ASSLAGDLQETQY
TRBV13,ASSPANRGGYEQY
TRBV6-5,ASSYSQGGEKLF
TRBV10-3,AIGGSEQY
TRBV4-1,ASGRTGNSYEQY
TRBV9,ASSPRGQGDYGYT
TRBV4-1,ASSQEPRWAAETQY
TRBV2,ASSGGYEQY
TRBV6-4,ASSDVAGATGELF
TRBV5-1,ASSLWDTQY
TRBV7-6,ASSNGQGAKNIQY
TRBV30,AWSPGQGLNSPLH
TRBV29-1,SVSRDRGLYEQY
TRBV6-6,ASSHWQGARDTEAF
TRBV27,ASSHTSGWTKNIQY
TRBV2,ASSTRTGSYGYT
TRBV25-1,ASIGEDSYEQY
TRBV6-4,ASSPQGAEDIQY
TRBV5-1,ASSAGSSGGFYNEQF
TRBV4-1,ASSQGGTQETQY
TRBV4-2,ASSLEQAGGLGYEQF
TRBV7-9,ASSLELGTFNEQF
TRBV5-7,ASSLSGRLSYEQY
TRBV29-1,SVVGGYFDEQY
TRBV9,ASSGRQGNYGYT
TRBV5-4,ASSFGYGYT
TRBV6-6,ASSYEGEDYGYT
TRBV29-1,SVGGDRSNTEAF
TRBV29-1,SVEDQQGTDTQY
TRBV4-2,ASSQRSLNTEAF
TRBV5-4,ASSLRENTEAF
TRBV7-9,ASSLVDGRGTQH
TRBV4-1,ASSQVEGIKNIQY
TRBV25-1,ASSDPILNEQF
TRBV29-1,SVERGRETQY
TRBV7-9,ASSSRDWNTEAF
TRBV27,ATSEQGRSYEQY